This T cell receptor (beta chain) was sequenced in a study of blood T cell repertoires in COVID-19. The table came from immunoSEQ multiplex PCR; TCRdb's copy has only in-frame clones and leaves some out. The data show approximately 310,000 clones, over 75% seen once. Germline CDR1 reads SGHTA; CDR2 reads FQGNSA. Trimming removed 4 bases from V and 7 bases from J; junction bases left unmatched: 3. The CDR3 extends over 14 amino acids. Input material: peripheral blood. The clonotype originates from a woman between 50 and 59 years old who had recovered from COVID-19. The chain couples TRBV7-2 to TRBJ1-6, with TRBD1 matching over 8 bases. The CDR3 nucleotides are TGTGCCAGCAGCTCGACAGGGGACAATTCACCCCTCCACTTT. Its translation: CASSSTGDNSPLHF.